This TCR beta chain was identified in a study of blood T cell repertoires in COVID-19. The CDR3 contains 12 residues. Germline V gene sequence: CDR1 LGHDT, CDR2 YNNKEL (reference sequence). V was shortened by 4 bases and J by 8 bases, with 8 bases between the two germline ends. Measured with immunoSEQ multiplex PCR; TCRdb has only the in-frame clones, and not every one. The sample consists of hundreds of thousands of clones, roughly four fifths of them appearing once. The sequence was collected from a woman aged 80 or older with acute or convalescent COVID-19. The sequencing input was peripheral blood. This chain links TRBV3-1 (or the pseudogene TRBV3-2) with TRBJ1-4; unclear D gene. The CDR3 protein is CASSRGREKLFF. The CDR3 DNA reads TGTGCCAGCAGCCGCGGGAGGGAAAAACTGTTTTTT.